The next 7 T cell receptor beta chains were all read from a single sample in a study of OX40 agonist ivuxolimab in advanced cancers. Libraries were prepared by immunoSEQ multiplex PCR; TCRdb keeps only in-frame clonotypes and omits some of them. This table has roughly 38,000 clones, approximately 90% appearing once. The starting material was CD4+ or CD8+ T cells sorted from blood, obtained in a trial of the OX40 agonist ivuxolimab. These receptors came from an adult with an advanced solid tumor such as melanoma, head and neck, liver or kidney cancer.

This chain joins TRBV19 and TRBJ1-2; 8 bases are shared with TRBD1. V dropped 5 bases and J dropped 5; count of bases not matched to a gene: 10. The CDR3 covers 15 residues. Germline V gene lookup returns CDR1 LNHDA and CDR2 SQIVND (reference sequence). CDR3: CASSFSGGLRYGYTF. CDR3 bases: TGTGCCAGTAGTTTTTCAGGGGGCCTGCGGTATGGCTACACCTTC.

CDR3 nucleotides: TGCGCCAGCAGCCAAGAAAGGGACAGGGGAGATACGCAGTATTTT. Protein: CASSQERDRGDTQYF. V and J are TRBV4-3 and TRBJ2-3, with TRBD1 matching 10 bases. Germline CDR1 LGHNA, CDR2 YSLEER. V lost 0 bases to trimming and J lost 5 bases; unmatched junction nucleotides: 2. The CDR3 is made up of 15 amino acids.

This rearrangement joins TRBV27 to TRBJ1-4, with 9 nucleotides matching TRBD1. The CDR3 spans 14 residues. In germline, CDR1 is MNHEY, CDR2 SMNVEV (reference sequence). The junction had 3 bases not matched to a gene; V was cut back by 3 bases and J by 7 bases. The chain's CDR3 is CASSLGQGREKLFF. The CDR3 coding sequence is TGTGCCAGCAGTTTGGGACAGGGTCGTGAAAAACTGTTTTTT.

This chain links TRBV6-1 with TRBJ1-5, with D possibly being TRBD1 (5 bases). Trimming took off 3 bases at V and 12 bases at J, with 6 bases between the two ends. Germline assignment: CDR1 MNHNS and CDR2 SASEGT. The CDR3 length is 10 residues. This CDR3 is CASSEGVQHF. The CDR3 bases are TGTGCCAGCAGTGAGGGGGTCCAGCATTTT.

The V call is TRBV19, the J call TRBJ2-2, with 7 positions matching TRBD2. The length of the CDR3 is 15 residues. With 7 bases clipped from V and 3 bases from J, the junction kept 8 bases outside the gene matches. Germline CDR1 is LNHDA and CDR2 is SQIVND (reference sequence). This CDR3 reads CASNGAGADTGELFF. The CDR3 DNA reads as TGTGCCAGTAACGGGGCGGGAGCGGACACCGGGGAGCTGTTTTTT.

V and J are TRBV4-1 and TRBJ2-7; 9 nucleotides align to TRBD2. In germline, CDR1 is MGHRA, CDR2 YSYEKL. This CDR3 is built from 15 residues. Unmatched junction bases numbered 3, after V lost 1 base and J lost 2 bases. The CDR3 is CASSQGSSGTYEQYF. In DNA form, the CDR3 reads TGCGCCAGCAGCCAAGGGTCTAGCGGGACCTACGAGCAGTACTTC.

The chain couples TRBV2 to TRBJ2-4, with TRBD2 matching 9 bases. This CDR3 has 17 residues. With V trimmed by 8 bases and J by 4 bases, 15 bases remained unmatched. The germline CDR1 and CDR2 sequences are SNHLY and FYNNEI. The CDR3 spells CASLTSGPEREKNIQYF. CDR3 nucleotide sequence: TGTGCCAGCTTGACTAGCGGACCAGAGAGGGAAAAAAACATTCAGTACTTC.